Below, 22 T cell receptor beta chains from the same sample are listed, as sequenced in a study of T cells in Graves' hyperthyroidism and ophthalmopathy. The TCR beta CDR3 regions underwent amplification using RNA transcripts as the source. An initial round of RT-PCR targeting the TCR CDR3 relied on the HTBI primer set. TCRdb re-derived calls from the multiplex PCR reads in MiXCR, one entry per CDR3 protein. The data hold around 400,000 distinct CDR3 sequences, with around 14% observed a single time. The sample comprised blood. The receptors were gathered from a woman between 18 and 29 years old with Graves' hyperthyroidism.

This clonotype was recorded many times. V usage is TRBV24-1 and J usage is TRBJ2-7, with unresolved D. V lost 0 bases and J 5 bases, leaving 7 bases between the germline ends. There are 13 residues in the CDR3. CDR1 is KGHDR, CDR2 SFDVKD, per germline. In DNA, the CDR3 is TGTGCCACCAGTGATTTGACAGCCCACGAGCAGTACTTC. Amino acid sequence: CATSDLTAHEQYF.

The chain carries TRBV9 and TRBJ2-3, with a weak D call TRBD2 (5 bases). Trimming cost V 3 bases and J 6 bases, with 8 bases left between them. The CDR3 spans 12 residues. Germline lookup yields CDR1 SGDLS and CDR2 YYNGEE. CDR3 protein: CASSADWDTQYF. The CDR3 region has the DNA TGTGCCAGCAGCGCGGACTGGGATACGCAGTATTTT.

This clonotype was recorded many times. This sequence joins TRBV28 and TRBJ2-3; D is undetermined. Germline V lookup: CDR1 MDHEN, CDR2 SYDVKM. CDR3 length: 12 amino acids. V lost 4 bases and J 3 bases, leaving 5 bases between the germline ends. The CDR3 bases are TGTGCCAGCAGTTATATGACAGATACGCAGTATTTT. Encoded protein: CASSYMTDTQYF.

This clonotype appeared many times. V is TRBV5-1 and J is TRBJ1-2; D not resolved. Germline CDR1 and CDR2: SGHRS and YFSETQ. Trimming cost V 5 bases and J 3 bases, with 8 bases left between them. This CDR3 is 12 amino acids long. CDR3 loop: CASSEGYYGYTF. The CDR3 DNA reads TGCGCCAGCAGTGAAGGGTACTATGGCTACACCTTC.

This clonotype occurred many times. This rearrangement joins TRBV24-1 to TRBJ2-1, with 7 bases fitting TRBD2. Germline trimming cut 3 bases from V and 3 bases from J; bases unmatched to any gene: 16. The CDR3 is 19 residues long. Germline values: CDR1 KGHDR, CDR2 SFDVKD. In DNA, the CDR3 is TGTGCCACCAGTGATCCTACCGCTCCTAGCGGCATAATCTACAATGAGCAGTTCTTC. This gives the protein CATSDPTAPSGIIYNEQFF.

There are a few counts of this clonotype. V gene TRBV27 combines with J gene TRBJ1-3; maybe TRBD1 (5 bases). V gave up 2 bases and J gave up 4 bases, with 12 bases separating them. The CDR3 has 15 residues. In germline, CDR1 is MNHEY, CDR2 SMNVEV (reference sequence). DNA for the CDR3: TGTGCCAGCAGTTTACAGGGCACTGGGGGAAACACCATATATTTT. It is translated as CASSLQGTGGNTIYF.

This clonotype was seen many times. V and J are TRBV10-1 and TRBJ1-4, with TRBD1 matching 12 bases. The CDR3 runs 15 residues. The V gene end was trimmed by 6 bases and the J gene end by 3 bases; junction bases not matched to a gene: 2. Germline CDR1 reads WNHNN; CDR2 reads SYGVQD (reference sequence). The CDR3 nucleotides are TGCGCCAGCAGCCGGGACAGGGGGCCTAATGAAAAACTGTTTTTT. Translation: CASSRDRGPNEKLFF.

This clonotype was counted ten times or more. For the CDR3, the DNA is TGTGCCAGCATTTACAGGGCGGGAGGTGAAGCTTTCTTT. This gives the protein CASIYRAGGEAFF. The rearrangement uses TRBV27 and TRBJ1-1; D is perhaps TRBD1 (6 bases). This CDR3 spans 13 amino acids. With 7 bases removed from V and 7 bases from J, the gap between germline ends came to 16 bases. The germline CDR1 and CDR2 sequences are MNHEY and SMNVEV (reference sequence).

There are a few counts of this clonotype. The V call is TRBV7-9, the J call TRBJ2-1; tentatively, D is TRBD1 (7 bases). CDR1 SEHNR and CDR2 FQNEAQ come from the germline V gene (reference sequence). The CDR3 has 15 residues. The V end lost 5 bases, the J end lost 0 bases, and 11 bases lay between the germline ends. CDR3 amino acids: CASSRGTASYNEQFF. CDR3 sequence (DNA): TGTGCCAGCAGCCGCGGGACAGCCTCCTACAATGAGCAGTTCTTC. Based on the CDR3 plus reference TRBV7-9 and TRBJ2-1, the full variable domain is DTGVSQNPRHKITKRGQNVTFRCDPISEHNRLYWYRQTLGQGPEFLTYFQNEAQLEKSRLLSDRFSAERPKGSFSTLEIQRTEQGDSAMYLCASSRGTASYNEQFFGPGTRLTVL.

The chain recombines TRBV4-3 with TRBJ1-6; 10 nucleotides agree with TRBD1. The CDR3 covers 16 residues. Germline loops: CDR1 LGHNA, CDR2 YSLEER. V dropped 0 bases and J dropped 6; count of bases not matched to a gene: 2. CDR3 sequence (DNA): TGCGCCAGCAGCCAAGATGGGACAGGGGTTAATTCACCCCTCCACTTT. It yields the protein CASSQDGTGVNSPLHF.

This clonotype was detected ten times or more. The genes are TRBV2 and TRBJ2-3; no definite D call. The CDR3 runs 14 residues. The V gene's germline CDR1 is SNHLY and CDR2 FYNNEI. Trimming cost V 8 bases and J 0 bases, with 12 bases left between them. In DNA, the CDR3 is TGTGCCAGCCTTTCACTGACTAGCACAGATACGCAGTATTTT. Protein: CASLSLTSTDTQYF.

This clonotype has a handful of counts. The J gene is TRBJ2-3, the V gene TRBV4-2; D is unclear. Trimming took off 0 bases at V and 4 bases at J, with 11 bases between the two ends. CDR3 length: 15 residues. Germline CDR1 reads LGHNA; CDR2 reads YNFKEQ. CDR3 sequence: CASSQDAIAADTQYF. CDR3 in DNA: TGTGCCAGCAGCCAAGATGCGATAGCTGCAGATACGCAGTATTTT.

This chain uses TRBV4-1 with TRBJ2-6, with a tentative D call TRBD2 (5 bases). The V gene's germline CDR1 is MGHRA and CDR2 YSYEKL. The CDR3 has 17 amino acids. V gave up 3 bases and J gave up 2 bases, with 14 bases separating them. Here the CDR3 reads CASSHIQAGAGANVLTF. DNA of the CDR3: TGCGCCAGCAGCCACATCCAAGCCGGGGCTGGGGCCAACGTCCTGACTTTC.

This clonotype was recorded many times. The chain combines TRBV18 with TRBJ1-2; no clear D. The length of the CDR3 is 15 residues. Germline V lookup: CDR1 KGHSH, CDR2 LQKENI. With 0 bases removed from V and 0 bases from J, the gap between germline ends came to 8 bases. CDR3 sequence: CASSPPTSANYGYTF. CDR3 nucleotides: TGTGCCAGCTCACCACCGACCTCAGCTAACTATGGCTACACCTTC.

This clonotype was picked up many times. The chain combines TRBV7-2 with TRBJ2-3; D is tentatively TRBD1 or TRBD2 (7 bases each). Germline V gene lookup returns CDR1 SGHTA and CDR2 FQGNSA. V was trimmed by 8 bases and J by 2 bases, leaving 17 bases between them. The CDR3 runs to 15 residues. The CDR3 region has the DNA TGTGCCAGCGGACGACAGGGAGGGGACACAGATACGCAGTATTTT. Its protein product is CASGRQGGDTDTQYF. The full variable domain, its missing parts supplied by reference TRBV7-2 and TRBJ2-3, is GAGVSQSPSNKVTEKGKDVELRCDPISGHTALYWYRQSLGQGLEFLIYFQGNSAPDKSGLPSDRFSAERTGGSVSTLTIQRTQQEDSAVYLCASGRQGGDTDTQYFGPGTRLTVL.

This clonotype was seen ten or more times. The chain is built from TRBV10-3 and TRBJ1-5, with a possible D match to TRBD1 (5 bases). CDR1 ENHRY and CDR2 SYGVKD come from the germline V gene. Trimming shortened V by 8 bases and J by 2 bases, and 13 bases separated the two germline ends. CDR3 size: 14 residues. The CDR3: CAIGTMEGNQPQHF. CDR3 DNA sequence: TGTGCCATCGGGACGATGGAGGGCAATCAGCCCCAGCATTTT.

Comments on this clonotype: With a much larger clone just one base away, this may be a read error. This chain connects TRBV3-1 to TRBJ2-7; weak D call: TRBD2 (6 bases). Germline CDR1 LGHDT, CDR2 YNNKEL (reference sequence). The CDR3 is 15 amino acids. Trimming took 1 base from V and 6 from J, leaving 16 bases between them. The CDR3 here is CASSQGTGTGLEQYF. Written as DNA, the CDR3 is TGTGCCAGCAGCCAAGGGACCGGGACTGGACTCGAGCAGTACTTC.

The sample holds many counts of this clonotype. V gene TRBV20-1 combines with J gene TRBJ2-7; 8 bases align to TRBD1. Per the germline V gene, CDR1 is DFQATT and CDR2 is SNEGSKA (reference sequence). The CDR3 totals 14 residues. V was pared by 3 bases and J by 0 bases, with 4 bases of the junction left unmatched. The CDR3 region is CSARTDRDSYEQYF. CDR3 nucleotides: TGCAGTGCTAGGACGGACAGGGACTCCTACGAGCAGTACTTC.

This clonotype came up many times. This CDR3 reads CASSLKAGSEFKGGGYTF. CDR3 bases: TGTGCCAGCAGTTTAAAGGCAGGGAGCGAGTTTAAGGGTGGTGGCTACACCTTC. The gene calls are TRBV12-3 or TRBV12-4 and TRBJ1-2; D is perhaps TRBD1 (5 bases). The V end was cut by 2 bases, the J end by 7 bases, with 26 bases between. The length of the CDR3 is 18 residues.

The chain has TRBV15 and TRBJ2-2; TRBD2 aligns across 8 bases. The CDR3 is 15 residues long. With 1 base clipped from V and 5 bases from J, the junction kept 3 bases outside the gene matches. CDR1 and CDR2 (germline): LNHNV, YYDKDF (reference sequence). The CDR3 nucleotides are TGTGCCACCAGCAGAGGTAGCGGGACGACCGGGGAGCTGTTTTTT. Its protein product is CATSRGSGTTGELFF.

This clonotype appeared many times. The rearrangement joins TRBV7-2 to TRBJ2-4; D is uncertain. CDR1 and CDR2 (germline): SGHTA, FQGNSA. The CDR3 is made up of 14 amino acids. Trimming removed 5 bases from V and 7 bases from J, with 15 bases in between. CDR3 sequence (DNA): TGTGCCAGCAGCCCGAGTTTTGATGGGAACATTCAGTACTTC. Translating gives CASSPSFDGNIQYF.

This clonotype was found many times. The chain recombines TRBV7-6 with TRBJ1-1; possibly TRBD1 for D (5 bases). V lost 7 bases to trimming and J lost 1 base, with 13 bases between them. CDR3 length: 14 amino acids. The germline V gene has CDR1 SGHVS and CDR2 FNYEAQ. The CDR3 DNA sequence: TGTGCCAGCACCTCGCCCCAGGGGAACACTGAAGCTTTCTTT. Its translation: CASTSPQGNTEAFF.